This passage covers 16 T cell receptor beta chains from one sample sequenced in a study of blood T cell repertoires in COVID-19. The data were produced by immunoSEQ multiplex PCR, yet TCRdb's version contains in-frame clones alone and is incomplete. The sample has around 70,000 clones; roughly 89% are singletons. Sequencing was performed on peripheral blood. These receptors came from a human donor in a cohort sampled during active COVID-19.

The rearrangement links TRBV18 to TRBJ1-2; no firm D call. Trimming shortened V by 8 bases and J by 8 bases, and 24 bases separated the two germline ends. Germline assignment: CDR1 KGHSH and CDR2 LQKENI. The CDR3 totals 15 residues. CDR3 amino acids: CASLDTRSAVEGYTF. Written as DNA, the CDR3 is TGTGCCAGCCTCGACACCCGTTCGGCAGTTGAAGGCTACACCTTC.

The rearrangement uses TRBV12-3 or TRBV12-4 and TRBJ2-2; the D is unclear. V lost 6 bases and J 6 bases, leaving 11 bases between the germline ends. CDR3 length: 13 residues. CDR3 sequence reads: CASSPDDSGELFF. Here the CDR3 DNA reads TGTGCCAGCAGCCCGGATGACTCCGGGGAGCTGTTTTTT.

This chain links TRBV5-8 with TRBJ2-6; tentative D call: TRBD1 (5 bases). V was cut by 4 bases and J by 0 bases, with 8 bases left in between. This CDR3 is 15 amino acids long. In germline, CDR1 is SGHTS, CDR2 YDEGEE. The CDR3 loop is CASSPGNSGANVLTF. The CDR3 DNA reads as TGTGCCAGCAGCCCAGGGAACTCTGGGGCCAACGTCCTGACTTTC.

V is TRBV6-2 or TRBV6-3 and J is TRBJ1-1; D is possibly TRBD1 (6 bases). The CDR3 covers 14 residues. Germline assignment: CDR1 MNHEY and CDR2 SVGEGT. Trimming shortened V by 0 bases and J by 11 bases, and 16 bases separated the two germline ends. The CDR3 coding sequence is TGTGCCAGCAGTTACTCATCGGGACACGTAGGGGCTTTCTTT. It is translated as CASSYSSGHVGAFF.

The rearrangement joins TRBV6-4 to TRBJ2-2; TRBD1 matches at 8 bases. The CDR3 totals 14 residues. With V trimmed by 8 bases and J by 4 bases, 6 bases remained unmatched. In germline, CDR1 is MRHNA, CDR2 SNTAGT. The CDR3 protein is CASRRTGSTGELFF. In DNA form, the CDR3 reads TGTGCCAGCCGCCGGACAGGGAGCACCGGGGAGCTGTTTTTT.

V usage is TRBV4-3 and J usage is TRBJ1-3; D may be TRBD1 (5 bases). The CDR3 sequence is 14 residues long. Germline V gene lookup returns CDR1 LGHNA and CDR2 YSLEER. V was clipped by 6 bases and J by 0 bases, with 9 bases between them. DNA for the CDR3: TGCGCCAGCAGTTCAGGGTACTCTGGAAACACCATATATTTT. Translated, it gives CASSSGYSGNTIYF.

The rearrangement links TRBV6-1 to TRBJ2-1; TRBD2 matches at 12 bases. This CDR3 region has 18 residues. Germline V gene data show CDR1 as MNHNS and CDR2 as SASEGT. After removal of 2 bases from V and 3 bases from J, the junction contained 8 bases not matched to a gene. CDR3 loop: CASSESPSGGAFYNEQFF. CDR3 DNA sequence: TGTGCCAGCAGTGAATCCCCTAGCGGGGGGGCCTTCTACAATGAGCAGTTCTTC.

V gene TRBV3-1 (or the pseudogene TRBV3-2) combines with J gene TRBJ2-7, with TRBD2 identical over 8 bases. The CDR3 totals 15 residues. In germline, CDR1 is LGHDT, CDR2 YNNKEL (reference sequence). V was clipped by 5 bases and J by 4 bases; unmatched bases: 10. This CDR3 reads CASSTQPGGGYEQYF. The CDR3 DNA is TGTGCCAGCAGCACTCAACCCGGGGGGGGGTACGAGCAGTACTTC.

The V and J genes are TRBV20-1 and TRBJ1-3; 8 bases agree with TRBD1. Germline V gene sequence: CDR1 DFQATT, CDR2 SNEGSKA (reference sequence). The CDR3 sequence is 15 residues long. V was clipped by 3 bases and J by 3 bases; unmatched bases: 7. The CDR3 coding sequence is TGCAGTGCTAGTCAGGGGGCGGGTGGTGGAAACACCATATATTTT. Translating gives CSASQGAGGGNTIYF.

The chain uses TRBV6-5 and TRBJ1-5, with 9 bases lining up with TRBD1. Trimming took 2 bases from V and 5 from J; bases not matched to a gene: 4. This CDR3 region has 15 residues. CDR1 and CDR2 from the germline V gene are MNHEY and SVGAGI. This CDR3 is CASSYTGTGYQPQHF. Here the CDR3 DNA reads TGTGCCAGCAGTTACACCGGGACAGGGTATCAGCCCCAGCATTTT.

The chain has TRBV6-5 and TRBJ2-7, with D possibly matching TRBD2 (5 bases). Trimming stripped 4 bases from V and 6 bases from J, with 13 bases between. There are 13 residues in the CDR3. Germline values: CDR1 MNHEY, CDR2 SVGAGI. Here the CDR3 DNA reads TGTGCCAGCAGTTTAGGGAGAGCTCGCGAGCAGTACTTC. As protein: CASSLGRAREQYF.

CDR3 sequence: CASSQGMEGRYTF. As DNA, the CDR3 is TGTGCCAGCAGCCAAGGGATGGAGGGACGCTACACCTTC. The chain has TRBV4-2 and TRBJ1-2, with D maybe TRBD1 (5 bases). Trimming cost V 1 base and J 9 bases, with 12 bases left between them. The germline V gene encodes CDR1 LGHNA and CDR2 YNFKEQ. CDR3 length: 13 residues.

The chain combines TRBV7-3 with TRBJ2-6; perhaps TRBD2 as D (6 bases). The CDR3 runs to 16 residues. CDR1 and CDR2 (germline): SGHTA, FQGTGA. V dropped 3 bases and J dropped 2 bases, with 11 bases sitting between them. CDR3 coding DNA: TGTGCCAGCAGCTTCACAACGGGGGCTGGGGCCAACGTCCTGACTTTC. This translates into CASSFTTGAGANVLTF.

This clone was counted between two and nine times. The chain joins TRBV6-5 to TRBJ1-5; D unclear. The CDR3 covers 14 residues. Trimming removed 5 bases at V and 4 bases at J, with 12 bases between. CDR1 is MNHEY, CDR2 SVGAGI, per germline. Written as DNA, the CDR3 is TGTGCCAGCAGTAAACAGATCGAGAATCAGCCCCAGCATTTT. Its protein is CASSKQIENQPQHF.

The chain recombines TRBV2 with TRBJ1-5, with 11 bases lining up with TRBD1. The CDR3 totals 16 residues. With V trimmed by 6 bases and J by 0 bases, 4 bases remained unmatched. Germline loops: CDR1 SNHLY, CDR2 FYNNEI. The DNA for the CDR3 is TGTGCCAGCAGGGAGGACAGGGGGCTTAGCAATCAGCCCCAGCATTTT. Protein product: CASREDRGLSNQPQHF.

The rearrangement links TRBV5-4 to TRBJ1-6; 8 nucleotides agree with TRBD1. Germline V gene data show CDR1 as SGHNT and CDR2 as YYREEE (reference sequence). The CDR3 has 17 amino acids. V gave up 4 bases and J gave up 5 bases; unmatched junction bases: 11. The CDR3 sequence: CASSPAQGVGNNSPLHF. DNA for the CDR3: TGTGCCAGCAGCCCAGCACAGGGGGTGGGAAATAATTCACCCCTCCACTTT.